The next 32 T cell receptor beta chains were all read from a single sample in a study of cytomegalovirus exposure and HLA in healthy donors. 13 Jbeta primers and 60 Vbeta primers were used for the PCR. Produced via immunoSEQ multiplex PCR; TCRdb's table is partial and in-frame only. This table has more than 150,000 clones, around 80% appearing once. Sequencing was done on a sample of PBMCs. Receptors were obtained from a woman between 50 and 59 years old in good health and CMV-seropositive.

The chain uses TRBV9 and TRBJ1-2; 7 bases map to TRBD1. CDR3 length: 15 amino acids. Germline V lookup: CDR1 SGDLS, CDR2 YYNGEE. V was pared by 3 bases and J by 1 base, with 6 bases of the junction left unmatched. For the CDR3, the DNA is TGTGCCAGCAGCGCGCCGGGACAGAGTAACTATGGCTACACCTTC. It yields the protein CASSAPGQSNYGYTF. The whole variable domain, filled in from reference TRBV9 and TRBJ1-2, reads DSGVTQTPKHLITATGQRVTLRCSPRSGDLSVYWYQQSLDQGLQFLIQYYNGEERAKGNILERFSAQQFPDLHSELNLSSLELGDSALYFCASSAPGQSNYGYTFGSGTRLTVV.

V is TRBV5-4 and J is TRBJ2-5; 10 bases are shared with TRBD2. Trimming cost V 4 bases and J 2 bases; bases outside gene matches: 5. Germline assignment: CDR1 SGHNT and CDR2 YYREEE (reference sequence). The CDR3 totals 15 residues. As DNA, the CDR3 is TGTGCCAGCAGCCCTAGGACTAGCGGTCAAGAGACCCAGTACTTC. It specifies CASSPRTSGQETQYF.

The chain has TRBV5-4 and TRBJ2-1; 11 positions match TRBD2. The ends lost 6 bases at V and 5 bases at J; junction bases unmatched: 7. CDR3 length: 15 residues. The germline gives CDR1 SGHNT, CDR2 YYREEE (reference sequence). The CDR3 region is CASTFGTSGDNEQFF. In DNA form, the CDR3 reads TGTGCCAGCACCTTCGGGACTAGCGGAGACAATGAGCAGTTCTTC.

The V gene is TRBV11-2, the J gene TRBJ2-5; possible D gene TRBD1, 7 bases. V lost 4 bases to trimming and J lost 4 bases, with 19 bases between them. Looked up from germline, CDR1 is SGHAT and CDR2 is FQNNGV. This CDR3 contains 16 residues. The CDR3 DNA sequence: TGTGCCAGCAGCTCAGGAGGGGGCAGGGGGACAGAGACCCAGTACTTC. This gives the protein CASSSGGGRGTETQYF.

The chain links TRBV10-3 to TRBJ1-1, with TRBD1 identical over 8 bases. V shed 7 bases and J 4 bases; nucleotides not matched to a gene: 5. This CDR3 is built from 13 residues. The germline CDR1 and CDR2 sequences are ENHRY and SYGVKD. This CDR3 is CAINPGQGTEAFF. CDR3 bases: TGTGCCATCAATCCTGGACAGGGCACTGAAGCTTTCTTT.

This sequence joins TRBV14 and TRBJ1-2, with no clear D. CDR1 is SGHDN, CDR2 FVKESK, per germline. V lost 2 bases and J lost 8, with 12 bases in between. This CDR3 contains 13 residues. CDR3 sequence reads: CASSQMRDSGYTF. CDR3 DNA sequence: TGTGCCAGCAGCCAAATGAGGGATTCGGGCTACACCTTC.

The chain recombines TRBV4-2 with TRBJ1-4, with TRBD1 identical over 9 bases. CDR3 size: 14 residues. Germline values: CDR1 LGHNA, CDR2 YNFKEQ. J lost 11 bases, V lost 5 bases, and 9 bases had no gene match. This chain's CDR3 is CASSLGTGQGKLFF. The CDR3 DNA reads as TGTGCCAGCAGCTTGGGGACAGGGCAGGGGAAACTGTTTTTT.

The chain combines TRBV30 with TRBJ2-7; D possibly corresponds to TRBD1 (8 bases). Germline V gene sequence: CDR1 GTSNPN, CDR2 SVGIG (reference sequence). The CDR3 has 14 residues. V shed 0 bases and J shed 3 bases, with 12 bases lying between them. CDR3 sequence: CAWSVTGGVYEQYF. Here the CDR3 DNA reads TGTGCCTGGAGTGTAACAGGGGGGGTCTACGAGCAGTACTTC. Filled out from reference TRBV30 and TRBJ2-7, the complete variable domain reads SQTIHQWPATLVQPVGSPLSLECTVEGTSNPNLYWYRQAAGRGLQLLFYSVGIGQISSEVPQNLSASRPQDRQFILSSKKLLLSDSGFYLCAWSVTGGVYEQYFGPGTRLTVT.

This clone was seen more than once but under ten times. A read error may produce the germline difference seen at one junction end. The V call is TRBV28, the J call TRBJ2-7; no reliable D call. This CDR3 is built from 11 residues. The germline V gene has CDR1 MDHEN and CDR2 SYDVKM. The CDR3 protein is CASGLSYEQYF. In nucleotides, the CDR3 is TGTGCCAGCGGTTTGTCTTACGAGCAGTACTTC.

CDR3 region: CASSGGLAGEEQFF. CDR3 coding DNA: TGTGCCAGCAGCGGTGGGCTAGCGGGGGAAGAGCAGTTCTTC. This rearrangement joins TRBV9 to TRBJ2-1; 10 nucleotides agree with TRBD2. Per the germline V gene, CDR1 is SGDLS and CDR2 is YYNGEE. J lost 10 bases, V lost 3 bases, and 7 bases had no gene match. The CDR3 consists of 14 residues. Combining the CDR3 with reference TRBV9 and TRBJ2-1 gives the whole variable domain DSGVTQTPKHLITATGQRVTLRCSPRSGDLSVYWYQQSLDQGLQFLIQYYNGEERAKGNILERFSAQQFPDLHSELNLSSLELGDSALYFCASSGGLAGEEQFFGPGTRLTVL.

This rearrangement joins TRBV18 to TRBJ1-1; 8 positions match TRBD1. V was clipped by 0 bases and J by 4 bases; unmatched bases: 4. This CDR3 spans 15 amino acids. Germline-derived CDR1 and CDR2 are KGHSH and LQKENI. The chain's CDR3 is CASSPPTGGSTEAFF. For the CDR3, the DNA is TGTGCCAGCTCACCACCAACAGGGGGGAGCACTGAAGCTTTCTTT.

J is TRBJ1-4 and V is TRBV2; D perhaps matches TRBD1 (6 bases). The CDR3 length is 15 residues. V was pared by 5 bases and J by 8 bases, with 18 bases between. The germline V gene encodes CDR1 SNHLY and CDR2 FYNNEI. The DNA for the CDR3 is TGTGCCAGCAGTCAAATGGGGGGGGCGAGGGAAAAACTGTTTTTT. It is translated as CASSQMGGAREKLFF.

The chain recombines TRBV28 with TRBJ2-7; 11 nucleotides line up with TRBD1. The germline V gene has CDR1 MDHEN and CDR2 SYDVKM. The CDR3 sequence is 16 residues long. The V and J ends lost 4 bases and 5 bases, in that order; junction bases with no gene match: 10. The CDR3 sequence: CASSSRSRDRGNEQYF. CDR3 in DNA: TGTGCCAGCAGTTCCCGGAGCCGGGACAGGGGGAACGAGCAGTACTTC.

J is TRBJ2-7 and V is TRBV18; TRBD1 matches 8 bases. Trimming cost V 6 bases and J 6 bases; bases outside gene matches: 13. The CDR3 covers 15 residues. Germline V gene lookup returns CDR1 KGHSH and CDR2 LQKENI. CDR3 nucleotides: TGTGCCAGCTCCAAGCCGGGACAGGACCTAATCGAGCAGTACTTC. It yields the protein CASSKPGQDLIEQYF.

V usage is TRBV11-1 and J usage is TRBJ2-1, with TRBD2 identical over 14 bases. CDR3 length: 16 amino acids. The trim removed 1 base at V and 9 bases at J, leaving 5 bases unmatched. Germline loops: CDR1 SGHAT, CDR2 FQDESV (reference sequence). The CDR3 region has the DNA TGTGCCAGCAGCTTAGTAGGGACTAGCGGGAGAACTGAGCAGTTCTTC. It translates to CASSLVGTSGRTEQFF.

The rearrangement links TRBV7-2 to TRBJ2-1, with TRBD2 identical over 7 bases. Trimming removed 1 base from V and 0 bases from J; junction bases left unmatched: 9. Germline CDR1 SGHTA, CDR2 FQGNSA. This CDR3 is built from 18 residues. The CDR3, as DNA: TGTGCCAGCAGCTTAGAACCTAGCGGACCCTTCTCCTACAATGAGCAGTTCTTC. Translating gives CASSLEPSGPFSYNEQFF.

This clone was found once. The gene calls are TRBV11-2 and TRBJ2-7, with 10 bases lining up with TRBD1. The CDR3 has 15 amino acids. Unmatched junction bases numbered 6, after V lost 0 bases and J lost 7 bases. Germline CDR1 is SGHAT and CDR2 is FQNNGV. The CDR3 is CASSLEGTGVREQYF. The CDR3 DNA reads as TGTGCCAGCAGCTTAGAAGGGACAGGGGTGAGGGAGCAGTACTTC. Using reference TRBV11-2 and TRBJ2-7 for the parts outside the CDR3, the full variable domain is EAGVAQSPRYKIIEKRQSVAFWCNPISGHATLYWYQQILGQGPKLLIQFQNNGVVDDSQLPKDRFSAERLKGVDSTLKIQPAKLEDSAVYLCASSLEGTGVREQYFGPGTRLTVT.

The chain has TRBV5-1 and TRBJ1-2; 12 bases map to TRBD1. With 4 bases clipped from V and 2 bases from J, the junction kept 9 bases outside the gene matches. Looked up from germline, CDR1 is SGHRS and CDR2 is YFSETQ. The CDR3 consists of 17 residues. The DNA for the CDR3 is TGCGCCAGCAGCCCCGGGACAGGGGGCACCCTCAACTATGGCTACACCTTC. Protein product: CASSPGTGGTLNYGYTF.

V and J are TRBV11-3 and TRBJ1-2; D may be TRBD1 (6 bases). With 1 base removed from V and 2 bases from J, the gap between germline ends came to 11 bases. The CDR3 runs to 15 residues. Germline V gene lookup returns CDR1 SGHNT and CDR2 YENEEA. The CDR3 spells CASSLVSGVNYGYTF. CDR3 sequence (DNA): TGTGCCAGCAGCTTAGTCTCAGGGGTCAACTATGGCTACACCTTC.

This rearrangement joins TRBV5-5 to TRBJ1-2; D may be TRBD1 (5 bases). The V gene lost 3 bases and the J gene lost 4 bases, with 19 bases spanning the gap. Germline CDR1 reads SGHKS; CDR2 reads YYEKEE (reference sequence). The CDR3 covers 16 residues. CDR3 DNA sequence: TGTGCCAGCAGCTCGCCCTACGGGGGTAGGGCCTATGGCTACACCTTC. It yields the protein CASSSPYGGRAYGYTF. The full variable domain, in which reference TRBV5-5 and TRBJ1-2 provide the parts outside the CDR3, is DAGVTQSPTHLIKTRGQQVTLRCSPISGHKSVSWYQQVLGQGPQFIFQYYEKEERGRGNFPDRFSARQFPNYSSELNVNALLLGDSALYLCASSSPYGGRAYGYTFGSGTRLTVV.

This chain uses TRBV19 with TRBJ1-4; D is unresolved. Germline assignment: CDR1 LNHDA and CDR2 SQIVND (reference sequence). Trimming took off 6 bases at V and 8 bases at J, with 13 bases between the two ends. This CDR3 contains 13 residues. The CDR3: CASSRSVEEKLFF. The CDR3 region has the DNA TGTGCCAGTAGCCGATCGGTTGAGGAAAAACTGTTTTTT. Full variable domain (outside the CDR3, taken from reference TRBV19 and TRBJ1-4): DGGITQSPKYLFRKEGQNVTLSCEQNLNHDAMYWYRQDPGQGLRLIYYSQIVNDFQKGDIAEGYSVSREKKESFPLTVTSAQKNPTAFYLCASSRSVEEKLFFGSGTQLSVL.

This clone was seen only once. The rearrangement uses TRBV7-2 and TRBJ2-1, with a tentative D call TRBD2 (6 bases). Trimming left V 1 base short and J 10 bases short, with 11 bases between. The CDR3 has 13 amino acids. Germline values: CDR1 SGHTA, CDR2 FQGNSA. CDR3 loop: CASSLVGRGEQFF. In DNA, the CDR3 is TGTGCCAGCAGCTTAGTCGGGAGAGGCGAGCAGTTCTTC.

The chain is built from TRBV11-3 and TRBJ1-1; no firm D call. From germline, CDR1 is SGHNT and CDR2 YENEEA. V dropped 1 base and J dropped 1 base, with 7 bases sitting between them. This CDR3 is 14 amino acids long. CDR3 region: CASSLGGGNTEAFF. The CDR3 DNA follows: TGTGCCAGCAGCTTAGGCGGTGGGAACACTGAAGCTTTCTTT.

The chain joins TRBV15 to TRBJ1-1; 7 bases are a match to TRBD1. The junction had 2 bases not matched to a gene; V was cut back by 0 bases and J by 7 bases. Germline values: CDR1 LNHNV, CDR2 YYDKDF (reference sequence). This CDR3 is 13 amino acids long. The CDR3 loop is CATSRDGQVEAFF. CDR3 in DNA: TGTGCCACCAGCAGAGATGGACAGGTTGAAGCTTTCTTT.

The rearrangement links TRBV5-1 to TRBJ1-2; 9 positions match TRBD1. The CDR3 has 14 residues. V trimming: 4 bases; J trimming: 14 bases; junction bases outside the gene matches: 15. Per the germline V gene, CDR1 is SGHRS and CDR2 is YFSETQ. The CDR3: CASSGRDRVVGSTF. The CDR3 DNA is TGCGCCAGCAGCGGACGGGACAGGGTTGTTGGGAGTACCTTC.

The chain recombines TRBV15 with TRBJ1-2, with TRBD1 matching over 9 bases. The CDR3 has 15 residues. The J segment lost 4 bases and the V segment lost 5 bases, leaving 8 bases of the junction unmatched. Germline-derived CDR1 and CDR2 are LNHNV and YYDKDF (reference sequence). The CDR3 DNA is TGTGCCACCAGCGAGGGGACAGGGAGCGGCTATGGCTACACCTTC. As protein: CATSEGTGSGYGYTF.

DNA of the CDR3: TGTGCCTGTTCCGAGTGGGCAATTGGAAACACCATATATTTT. As protein: CACSEWAIGNTIYF. The chain joins TRBV30 to TRBJ1-3; the D is unclear. CDR3 length: 14 residues. The germline V gene encodes CDR1 GTSNPN and CDR2 SVGIG (reference sequence). Between the trimmed V and J ends, which lost 6 bases and 3 bases, there was a span of 15 bases.

The chain carries TRBV29-1 and TRBJ1-2; 9 bases map to TRBD1. V lost 7 bases and J lost 3; bases outside the gene matches: 3. CDR3 length equals 12 residues. From germline, CDR1 is SQVTM and CDR2 ANQGSEA. The CDR3 sequence: CSGRQGDYGYTF. The CDR3 nucleotides read TGCAGCGGTAGACAGGGGGACTATGGCTACACCTTC.

The J gene is TRBJ1-2, the V gene TRBV7-2, with TRBD1 as a possible D gene (6 bases). Germline V gives CDR1 SGHTA, CDR2 FQGNSA. This CDR3 spans 14 amino acids. The V gene lost 1 base and the J gene lost 4 bases, with 10 bases spanning the gap. CDR3 sequence reads: CASSLGGQTYGYTF. DNA for the CDR3: TGTGCCAGCAGCTTAGGGGGGCAGACCTATGGCTACACCTTC.

V is TRBV7-2 and J is TRBJ1-2; no clear D gene. The CDR3 sequence is 13 residues long. The germline CDR1 and CDR2 sequences are SGHTA and FQGNSA. V was pared by 5 bases and J by 4 bases, with 11 bases between. The chain's CDR3 is CASSLDGVYGYTF. Written as DNA, the CDR3 is TGTGCCAGCAGCCTTGACGGAGTCTATGGCTACACCTTC.

This chain uses TRBV11-3 with TRBJ2-6, with D possibly being TRBD2 (6 bases). Looked up from germline, CDR1 is SGHNT and CDR2 is YENEEA. This CDR3 contains 18 residues. V gave up 6 bases and J gave up 0 bases, with 18 bases separating them. For the CDR3, the DNA is TGTGCCAGCAGTTTCCGGGACTGGTCTTGCTCTGGGGCCAACGTCCTGACTTTC. Amino acid sequence: CASSFRDWSCSGANVLTF.

This clone was seen a single time. This rearrangement joins TRBV7-6 to TRBJ2-5, with 8 positions matching TRBD1. This CDR3 contains 16 residues. CDR1 SGHVS and CDR2 FNYEAQ come from the germline V gene. The V segment lost 4 bases and the J segment 4 bases; nucleotides outside the gene matches: 11. The CDR3 DNA reads as TGTGCCAGCAGCTCTGGGACAGGTTTGGCCCGAGAGACCCAGTACTTC. Its translation is CASSSGTGLARETQYF.